Following are 21 T cell receptor beta chains from one sample sequenced in a study of tumor-infiltrating lymphocytes in primary liver carcinoma. Both RNA and DNA were isolated together from about 20-30 mg of bulk tissue that had not been sorted. The investigators made TCR beta cDNA from about 500 ng total RNA, using a constant-region primer. Library construction for TCR beta comprised three nested multiplex PCR rounds performed with slightly modified ARM-PCR. Use of TRBV1-TRBV30 forward primers with a C-beta reverse primer characterized the first two PCR rounds, which lasted 10 cycles each. TCRdb analysed the multiplex PCR reads with MiXCR anew, one entry per CDR3 protein. The data contain roughly 190,000 distinct CDR3 sequences, roughly 80% of them singletons. The sample comprised tumor tissue from primary liver carcinoma. Receptor source: a man aged 40-50 years with primary liver carcinoma and hepatitis B virus infection.

Concerning this clonotype itself: No conserved phenylalanine or tryptophan is present at the end of the CDR3, so a read error is the likely explanation. The V and J genes are TRBV7-2 and TRBJ1-1; possibly TRBD1 for D (5 bases). Germline CDR1 reads SGHTA; CDR2 reads FQGNSA. The CDR3 extends over 13 amino acids. Between the trimmed V and J ends, which lost 3 bases and 1 base, there was a span of 6 bases. CDR3 DNA sequence: TGTGCCAGCAGCTTCGGGACGAACACTGAAGCTTTCATA. It encodes CASSFGTNTEAFI.

The CDR3 region has the DNA TGCAGCGTTGAAGTTGGGCCAGCGCGAGGGGCCTACAATGAGCAGTTCTTC. This encodes CSVEVGPARGAYNEQFF. The gene calls are TRBV29-1 and TRBJ2-1, with D perhaps being TRBD1 or TRBD2 (5 bases each). CDR1 is SQVTM and CDR2 is ANQGSEA in the germline V gene. This CDR3 spans 17 amino acids. Trimming left V 1 base short and J 2 bases short, with 18 bases between.

J is TRBJ1-1 and V is TRBV6-6, with TRBD1 as a possible D gene (6 bases). Looked up from germline, CDR1 is MNHNY and CDR2 is SVGAGI (reference sequence). CDR3 size: 13 residues. V was pared by 10 bases and J by 5 bases, with 17 bases between. The chain's CDR3 is CANSTGGATEAFF. The CDR3 DNA reads TGTGCCAACAGCACGGGGGGGGCTACTGAAGCTTTCTTT.

Remarks on this clonotype: A read error may produce the germline difference seen at one junction end. This chain joins TRBV6-5 and TRBJ2-5; 8 positions agree with TRBD2. The length of the CDR3 is 17 residues. The V gene's germline CDR1 is MNHEY and CDR2 SVGAGI. The CDR3 here is CAISADTSGGLQETLYF. The CDR3 coding sequence is TGTGCCATCAGCGCGGACACTAGCGGAGGACTTCAAGAGACCCTGTACTTC.

The rearrangement links TRBV4-2 to TRBJ2-1, with D tentatively TRBD2 (6 bases). The germline V and J ends were trimmed by 7 bases and 8 bases, with 15 bases remaining between them. The CDR3 spans 13 residues. Germline CDR1 is LGHNA and CDR2 is YNFKEQ. The CDR3 sequence is CASNAARDYEQFF. The CDR3 DNA reads as TGTGCCAGCAATGCAGCGCGGGACTATGAGCAGTTCTTC.

Worth noting for this clonotype: A much larger clonotype is one base distant, so this may be a read error. The gene calls are TRBV28 and TRBJ1-2; D gene ambiguous. V shed 5 bases and J shed 4 bases, with 14 bases lying between them. CDR1 is MDHEN and CDR2 is SYDVKM in the germline V gene. This CDR3 is 14 amino acids long. The CDR3 loop reads CASSPIQRSYGYTF. In DNA form, the CDR3 reads TGTGCCAGCAGTCCCATACAGAGGTCCTATGGCTACACCTTC.

The table lists this clonotype with a few counts. Given a much more abundant clone one base away, this may be a read error. J is TRBJ1-5 and V is TRBV6-5; D call uncertain. This CDR3 spans 13 amino acids. From germline, CDR1 is MNHEY and CDR2 SVGAGI. CDR3 in amino acids: CTSSYSPQQPQHF. The CDR3 bases are TGTACCAGCAGTTACTCCCCCCAACAGCCCCAGCATTTT.

Worth noting for this clonotype: Likely a read error: the CDR3 ends without its conserved phenylalanine or tryptophan. The chain is built from TRBV6-6 and TRBJ2-1; D is possibly TRBD2 (6 bases). This CDR3 comprises 15 residues. Between the trimmed V and J ends, which lost 2 bases and 8 bases, there was a span of 16 bases. Germline CDR1 reads MNHNY; CDR2 reads SVGAGI (reference sequence). As DNA, the CDR3 is TGTGCCAGCAGTTACCCTGAAGAGACGGGAGATGAGCAGTTCTTA. Translated: CASSYPEETGDEQFL.

A note on this clonotype: Lacking the conserved final phenylalanine or tryptophan, this CDR3 likely reflects a read error. The chain joins TRBV12-3 or TRBV12-4 to TRBJ1-6, with TRBD1 identical over 9 bases. The CDR3 is made up of 16 amino acids. CDR3 coding DNA: TGTGCCAGCAGCTTAGCTCCGGGACAGGGAAGTTCACCCCTCCACTAT. Its translation is CASSLAPGQGSSPLHY.

This clonotype was recorded a few times. At one end, the junction sequence differs from germline, possibly due to a read error. The CDR3 DNA sequence: TGTGCCTGGAGTCCGGGACAGATGAACACCTGGGAGTTGTTTTTT. Its translation: CAWSPGQMNTWELFF. The chain is built from TRBV30 and TRBJ2-2; 7 bases are shared with TRBD1. CDR3 length equals 15 residues. The germline gives CDR1 GTSNPN, CDR2 SVGIG (reference sequence).

Comment on this clonotype: One end of the junction fails to match germline, which may point to a read error. The chain uses TRBV6-5 and TRBJ1-1, with D unclear. CDR1 is MNHEY, CDR2 SVGAGI, per germline. The CDR3 is 13 residues long. CDR3 nucleotide sequence: TGTGCCAGCAGTCTAGCCAGTTACATTGAAACTATCTTT. It encodes CASSLASYIETIF.

Note on this clonotype: The CDR3 does not close with the conserved phenylalanine or tryptophan, likely indicating a read error. The chain recombines TRBV6-5 with TRBJ2-7, with D hard to call. Germline V CDR1 and CDR2: MNHEY, SVGAGI. Deletions cut 4 bases from V and 4 bases from J, with 8 bases between. The length of the CDR3 is 12 residues. CDR3 sequence reads: CASSSSGYEQYL. The CDR3, as DNA: TGTGCCAGCAGTTCCTCAGGTTACGAGCAGTACTTA.

This clonotype has just one count. One junction end does not reproduce the germline sequence, and a read error may be involved. The chain combines TRBV7-8 with TRBJ1-4; tentatively, D is TRBD1 (6 bases). This CDR3 contains 16 residues. In germline, CDR1 is SGHVS, CDR2 FQNEAQ. Here the CDR3 DNA reads TGTGCCAGCAGCCCCCAACGGACAGTGGGGAATGAAAAACTATTTTTT. This encodes CASSPQRTVGNEKLFF.

This clonotype was observed a few times. The gene calls are TRBV2 and TRBJ2-2; D perhaps matches TRBD2 (5 bases). V lost 2 bases to trimming and J lost 4 bases, with 5 bases between them. The germline V gene has CDR1 SNHLY and CDR2 FYNNEI. This CDR3 is 13 amino acids long. The CDR3 protein is CASSERGTGELFF. The DNA of the CDR3 is TGTGCCAGCAGTGAACGGGGCACCGGGGAGCTGTTTTTT.

A remark on this clonotype: One junction end disagrees with the germline gene, perhaps due to a read error. This chain connects TRBV29-1 to TRBJ2-7, with 7 bases fitting TRBD1. The germline gives CDR1 SQVTM, CDR2 ANQGSEA. The CDR3 is 13 residues long. CDR3 coding DNA: TGCAGCGATTCGTGGACAGGACCCTACGAGCAGTATTTC. It is translated as CSDSWTGPYEQYF.

Turning to this clonotype: A much bigger clone sits one base away, suggesting this may be a read error. The chain recombines TRBV2 with TRBJ2-2; D may match TRBD1 or TRBD2 (5 bases each). CDR3 length equals 14 residues. Germline values: CDR1 SNHLY, CDR2 FYNNEI. CDR3 sequence: CASIKPPGTGDLFF. The CDR3 DNA reads as TGTGCCAGCATAAAACCACCCGGGACCGGGGATCTGTTTTTT.

Worth noting for this clonotype: A junction boundary mismatches the germline segment, possibly from a read error. The chain is built from TRBV6-1 and TRBJ1-1; D uncertain. The CDR3 covers 13 residues. Germline values: CDR1 MNHNS, CDR2 SASEGT. The CDR3 is CASSEMVNTEVFF. The CDR3 nucleotides read TGTGCCAGCAGTGAAATGGTGAACACTGAAGTTTTCTTT.

About this clonotype itself: At one end the junction does not follow the germline gene, possibly because of a read error. This chain joins TRBV6-1 and TRBJ2-7; the D gene is possibly TRBD2 (6 bases). Germline assignment: CDR1 MNHNS and CDR2 SASEGT. The CDR3 covers 14 residues. CDR3 region: CANSAGGNSYEQCF. The DNA for the CDR3 is TGTGCCAACAGCGCCGGAGGGAATAGCTACGAGCAGTGCTTC.

V gene TRBV20-1 combines with J gene TRBJ1-6, with D possibly matching TRBD1 (5 bases). CDR1 is DFQATT and CDR2 is SNEGSKA in the germline V gene (reference sequence). V was trimmed by 6 bases and J by 0 bases, leaving 9 bases between them. This CDR3 region has 14 residues. CDR3 bases: TGCAGTGCCTACAGGAGCTCCTATAATTCACCCCTCCACTTT. Residues: CSAYRSSYNSPLHF.

The chain carries TRBV11-2 and TRBJ2-2, with TRBD2 matching over 7 bases. This CDR3 has 16 amino acids. The germline V gene has CDR1 SGHAT and CDR2 FQNNGV. The CDR3, as DNA: TGTGTCAGGAGCTCTTCTAGCGGCGCGAACACCGGGGAGCTGTTTTTT. Protein: CVRSSSSGANTGELFF.

Concerning this clonotype itself: A much larger clone is a single base away; this may be a read error. V is TRBV25-1 and J is TRBJ2-1, with D tentatively TRBD1 (6 bases). The CDR3 is 15 amino acids. V lost 6 bases, J lost 1 base, and 13 bases lay in between. Germline V gene data show CDR1 as MGHDK and CDR2 as SYGVNS. The CDR3 sequence: CASRDLGGSYNEQFF. In nucleotides, the CDR3 is TGTGCCAGCAGGGATTTAGGGGGTTCCTACAATGAGCAGTTCTTC.